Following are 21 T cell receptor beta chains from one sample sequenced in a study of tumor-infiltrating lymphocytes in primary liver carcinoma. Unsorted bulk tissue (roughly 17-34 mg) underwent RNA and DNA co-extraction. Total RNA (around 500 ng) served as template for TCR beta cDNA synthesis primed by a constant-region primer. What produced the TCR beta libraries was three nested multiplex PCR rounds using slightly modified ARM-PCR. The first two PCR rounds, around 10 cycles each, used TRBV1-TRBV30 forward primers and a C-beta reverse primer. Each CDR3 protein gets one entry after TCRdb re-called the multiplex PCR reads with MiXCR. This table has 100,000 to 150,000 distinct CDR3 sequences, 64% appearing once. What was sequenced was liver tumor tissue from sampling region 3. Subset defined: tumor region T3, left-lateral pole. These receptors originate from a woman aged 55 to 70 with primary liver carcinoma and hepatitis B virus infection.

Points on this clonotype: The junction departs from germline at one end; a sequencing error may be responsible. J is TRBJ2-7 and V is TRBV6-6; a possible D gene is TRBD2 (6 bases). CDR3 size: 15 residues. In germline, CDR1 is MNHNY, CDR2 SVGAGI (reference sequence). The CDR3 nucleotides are TGTGCCAGCGGGTGGGACTCCCCGGTCTCCTACGAGCAGTGTTTC. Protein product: CASGWDSPVSYEQCF.

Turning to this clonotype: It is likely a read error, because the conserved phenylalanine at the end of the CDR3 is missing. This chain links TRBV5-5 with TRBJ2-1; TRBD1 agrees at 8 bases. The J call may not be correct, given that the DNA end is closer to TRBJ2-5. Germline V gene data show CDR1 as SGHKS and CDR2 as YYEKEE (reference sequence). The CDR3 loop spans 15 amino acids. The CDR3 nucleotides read TGTGCCAACAGCTCGAGGACAGGGCCCCAAGAGACCCAGTACATC. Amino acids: CANSSRTGPQETQYI.

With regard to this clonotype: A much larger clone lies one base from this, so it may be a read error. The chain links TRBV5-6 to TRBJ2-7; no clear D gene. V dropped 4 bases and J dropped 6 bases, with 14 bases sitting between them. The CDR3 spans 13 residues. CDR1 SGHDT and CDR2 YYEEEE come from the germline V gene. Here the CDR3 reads CASSLRPACEQYF. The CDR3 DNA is TGTGCCAGCAGCCTCCGACCCGCCTGCGAGCAGTACTTC.

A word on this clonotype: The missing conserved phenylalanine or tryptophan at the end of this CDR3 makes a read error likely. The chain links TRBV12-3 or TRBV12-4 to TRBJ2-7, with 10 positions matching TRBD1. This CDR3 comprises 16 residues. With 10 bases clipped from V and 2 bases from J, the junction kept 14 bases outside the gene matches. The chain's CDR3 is CANTPPDRGGTYEQYL. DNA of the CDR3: TGTGCCAACACACCACCGGACAGGGGGGGGACCTACGAGCAGTACCTC.

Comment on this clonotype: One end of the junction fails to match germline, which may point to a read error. The CDR3 DNA reads as TGTGCCAACAGCCGAGAAGGGGGACAGCCCTACGAGCAGTACTTC. Its protein is CANSREGGQPYEQYF. The chain recombines TRBV11-2 with TRBJ2-7; TRBD1 aligns across 7 bases. Germline loops: CDR1 SGHAT, CDR2 FQNNGV. The CDR3 is 15 residues long.

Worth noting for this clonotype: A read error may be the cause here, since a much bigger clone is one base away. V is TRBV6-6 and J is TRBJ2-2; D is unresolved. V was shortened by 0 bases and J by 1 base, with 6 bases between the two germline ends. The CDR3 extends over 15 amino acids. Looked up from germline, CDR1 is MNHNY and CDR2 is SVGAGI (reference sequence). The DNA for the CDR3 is TGTGCCAGCAGTTACTCGGTCGGGAACACCGGGGAGCTGTTTTTT. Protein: CASSYSVGNTGELFF.

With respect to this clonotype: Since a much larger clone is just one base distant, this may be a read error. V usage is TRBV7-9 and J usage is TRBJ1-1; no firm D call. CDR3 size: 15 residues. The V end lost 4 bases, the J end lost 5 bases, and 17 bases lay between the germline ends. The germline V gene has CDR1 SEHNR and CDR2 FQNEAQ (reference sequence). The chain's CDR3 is CASSYSSTCGTEAFF. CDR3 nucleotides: TGTGCCAGCAGCTATTCGTCGACATGTGGAACTGAAGCTTTCTTT.

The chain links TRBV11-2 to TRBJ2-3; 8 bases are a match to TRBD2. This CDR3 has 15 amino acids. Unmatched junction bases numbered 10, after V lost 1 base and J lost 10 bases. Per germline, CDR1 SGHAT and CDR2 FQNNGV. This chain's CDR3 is CASSLVAGPQTSQYF. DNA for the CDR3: TGTGCCAGCAGCTTAGTAGCGGGGCCCCAGACATCGCAGTATTTT. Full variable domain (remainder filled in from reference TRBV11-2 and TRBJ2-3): EAGVAQSPRYKIIEKRQSVAFWCNPISGHATLYWYQQILGQGPKLLIQFQNNGVVDDSQLPKDRFSAERLKGVDSTLKIQPAKLEDSAVYLCASSLVAGPQTSQYFGPGTRLTVL.

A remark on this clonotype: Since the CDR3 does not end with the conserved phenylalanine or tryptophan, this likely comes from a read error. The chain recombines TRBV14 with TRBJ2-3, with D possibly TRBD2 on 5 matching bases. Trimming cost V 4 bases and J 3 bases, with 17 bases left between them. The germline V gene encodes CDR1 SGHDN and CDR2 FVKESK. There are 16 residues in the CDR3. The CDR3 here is CASSLLSGRMTDTQYI. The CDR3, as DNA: TGTGCCAGCAGCCTGCTATCGGGAAGAATGACAGATACGCAGTATATT.

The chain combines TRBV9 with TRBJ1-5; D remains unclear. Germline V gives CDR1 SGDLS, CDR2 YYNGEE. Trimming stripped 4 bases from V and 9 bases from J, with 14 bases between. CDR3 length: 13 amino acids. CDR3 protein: CASSPSSERPQHF. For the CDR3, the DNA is TGTGCCAGCAGCCCATCCTCAGAGCGGCCCCAGCATTTT.

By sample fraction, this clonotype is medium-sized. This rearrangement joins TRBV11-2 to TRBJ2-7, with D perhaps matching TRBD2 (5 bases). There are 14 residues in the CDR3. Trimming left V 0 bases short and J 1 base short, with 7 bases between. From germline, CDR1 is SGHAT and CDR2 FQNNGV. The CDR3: CASSLDTSSYEQYF. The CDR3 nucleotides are TGTGCCAGCAGCTTAGACACTAGTTCCTACGAGCAGTACTTC.

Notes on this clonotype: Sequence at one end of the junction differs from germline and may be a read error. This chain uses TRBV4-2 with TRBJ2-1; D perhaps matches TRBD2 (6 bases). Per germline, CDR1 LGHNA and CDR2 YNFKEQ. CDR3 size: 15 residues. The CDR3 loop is CVSSQDVGLPNEQSF. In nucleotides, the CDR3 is TGTGTCAGCAGCCAAGATGTAGGACTACCTAATGAGCAGTCCTTC.

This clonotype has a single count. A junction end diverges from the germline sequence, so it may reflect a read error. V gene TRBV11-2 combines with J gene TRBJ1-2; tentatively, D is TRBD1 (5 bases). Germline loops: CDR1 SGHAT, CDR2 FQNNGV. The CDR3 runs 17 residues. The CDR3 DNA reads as TGTGTCAGAAGCTTAGATCCGATCAGGGCGCTGCGCTATGGCTACACATTC. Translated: CVRSLDPIRALRYGYTF. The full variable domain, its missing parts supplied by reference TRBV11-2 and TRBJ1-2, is EAGVAQSPRYKIIEKRQSVAFWCNPISGHATLYWYQQILGQGPKLLIQFQNNGVVDDSQLPKDRFSAERLKGVDSTLKIQPAKLEDSAVYLCVRSLDPIRALRYGYTFGSGTRLTVV.

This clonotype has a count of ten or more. CDR3 sequence: CASSLEQLNTEAFF. CDR3 in DNA: TGTGCCAGCAGTTTAGAACAGCTTAACACTGAAGCTTTCTTT. The gene calls are TRBV28 and TRBJ1-1; D is undetermined. Trimming took off 2 bases at V and 2 bases at J, with 9 bases between the two ends. Germline V gene sequence: CDR1 MDHEN, CDR2 SYDVKM. The CDR3 is made up of 14 amino acids.

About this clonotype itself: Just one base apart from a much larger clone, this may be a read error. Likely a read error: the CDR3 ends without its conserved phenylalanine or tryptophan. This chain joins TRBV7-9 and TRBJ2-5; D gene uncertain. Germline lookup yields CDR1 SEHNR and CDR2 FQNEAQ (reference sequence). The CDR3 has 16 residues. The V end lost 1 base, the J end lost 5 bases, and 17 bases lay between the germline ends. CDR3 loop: CASSLVSQRVVETQYL. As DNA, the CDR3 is TGTGCCAGCAGCTTAGTGAGTCAAAGGGTGGTGGAGACCCAGTACTTG.

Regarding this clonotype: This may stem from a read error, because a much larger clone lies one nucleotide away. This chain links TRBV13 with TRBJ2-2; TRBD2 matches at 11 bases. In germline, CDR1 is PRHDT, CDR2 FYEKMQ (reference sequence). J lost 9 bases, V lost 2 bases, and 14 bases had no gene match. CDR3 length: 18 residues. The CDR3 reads CASSLTGSGRASRRELFF. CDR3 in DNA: TGTGCCAGCAGCTTAACTGGTAGCGGGAGGGCCAGTCGCAGGGAGCTGTTTTTT.

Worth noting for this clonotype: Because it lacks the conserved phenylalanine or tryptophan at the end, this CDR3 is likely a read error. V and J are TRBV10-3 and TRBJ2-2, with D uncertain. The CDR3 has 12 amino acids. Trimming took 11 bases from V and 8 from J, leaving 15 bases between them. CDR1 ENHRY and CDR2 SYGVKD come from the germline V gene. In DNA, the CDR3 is TGTGCCGTCCGACGTAGTACGGGGGAGCTGTTTCTT. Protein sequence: CAVRRSTGELFL.

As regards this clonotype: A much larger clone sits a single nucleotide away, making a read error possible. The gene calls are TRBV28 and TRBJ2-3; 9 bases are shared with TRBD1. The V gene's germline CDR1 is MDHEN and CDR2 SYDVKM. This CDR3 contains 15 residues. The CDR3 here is CASSWGQGFTDMQYF. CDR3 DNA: TGTGCCAGCAGTTGGGGACAGGGCTTCACAGATATGCAGTATTTT.

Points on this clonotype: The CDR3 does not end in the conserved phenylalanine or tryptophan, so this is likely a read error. CDR3 loop: CASSLGGQGEAQYL. CDR3 sequence (DNA): TGTGCCAGCAGCTTAGGGGGGCAGGGGGAGGCCCAGTACTTA. J is TRBJ2-5 and V is TRBV11-2, with a weak D call TRBD1 (7 bases). Germline loops: CDR1 SGHAT, CDR2 FQNNGV. Deletions cut 1 base from V and 9 bases from J, with 15 bases between. This CDR3 is built from 14 residues.

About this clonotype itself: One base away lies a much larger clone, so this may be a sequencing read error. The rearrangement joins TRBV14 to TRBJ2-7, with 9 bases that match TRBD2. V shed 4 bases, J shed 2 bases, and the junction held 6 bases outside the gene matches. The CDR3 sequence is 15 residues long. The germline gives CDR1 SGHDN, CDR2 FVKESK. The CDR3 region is CASSRTSELTYEQYF. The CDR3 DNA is TGTGCCAGCAGCCGGACTAGCGAGCTAACCTACGAGCAGTACTTC. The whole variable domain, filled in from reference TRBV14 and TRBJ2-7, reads EAGVTQFPSHSVIEKGQTVTLRCDPISGHDNLYWYRRVMGKEIKFLLHFVKESKQDESGMPNNRFLAERTGGTYSTLKVQPAELEDSGVYFCASSRTSELTYEQYFGPGTRLTVT.

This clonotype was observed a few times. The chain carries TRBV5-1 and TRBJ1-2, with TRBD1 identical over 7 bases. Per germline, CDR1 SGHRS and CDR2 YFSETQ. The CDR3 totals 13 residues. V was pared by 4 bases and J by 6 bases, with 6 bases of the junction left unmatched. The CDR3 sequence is CASSPTGAHGYTF. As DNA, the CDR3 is TGCGCCAGCAGCCCCACAGGGGCGCATGGCTACACCTTC.